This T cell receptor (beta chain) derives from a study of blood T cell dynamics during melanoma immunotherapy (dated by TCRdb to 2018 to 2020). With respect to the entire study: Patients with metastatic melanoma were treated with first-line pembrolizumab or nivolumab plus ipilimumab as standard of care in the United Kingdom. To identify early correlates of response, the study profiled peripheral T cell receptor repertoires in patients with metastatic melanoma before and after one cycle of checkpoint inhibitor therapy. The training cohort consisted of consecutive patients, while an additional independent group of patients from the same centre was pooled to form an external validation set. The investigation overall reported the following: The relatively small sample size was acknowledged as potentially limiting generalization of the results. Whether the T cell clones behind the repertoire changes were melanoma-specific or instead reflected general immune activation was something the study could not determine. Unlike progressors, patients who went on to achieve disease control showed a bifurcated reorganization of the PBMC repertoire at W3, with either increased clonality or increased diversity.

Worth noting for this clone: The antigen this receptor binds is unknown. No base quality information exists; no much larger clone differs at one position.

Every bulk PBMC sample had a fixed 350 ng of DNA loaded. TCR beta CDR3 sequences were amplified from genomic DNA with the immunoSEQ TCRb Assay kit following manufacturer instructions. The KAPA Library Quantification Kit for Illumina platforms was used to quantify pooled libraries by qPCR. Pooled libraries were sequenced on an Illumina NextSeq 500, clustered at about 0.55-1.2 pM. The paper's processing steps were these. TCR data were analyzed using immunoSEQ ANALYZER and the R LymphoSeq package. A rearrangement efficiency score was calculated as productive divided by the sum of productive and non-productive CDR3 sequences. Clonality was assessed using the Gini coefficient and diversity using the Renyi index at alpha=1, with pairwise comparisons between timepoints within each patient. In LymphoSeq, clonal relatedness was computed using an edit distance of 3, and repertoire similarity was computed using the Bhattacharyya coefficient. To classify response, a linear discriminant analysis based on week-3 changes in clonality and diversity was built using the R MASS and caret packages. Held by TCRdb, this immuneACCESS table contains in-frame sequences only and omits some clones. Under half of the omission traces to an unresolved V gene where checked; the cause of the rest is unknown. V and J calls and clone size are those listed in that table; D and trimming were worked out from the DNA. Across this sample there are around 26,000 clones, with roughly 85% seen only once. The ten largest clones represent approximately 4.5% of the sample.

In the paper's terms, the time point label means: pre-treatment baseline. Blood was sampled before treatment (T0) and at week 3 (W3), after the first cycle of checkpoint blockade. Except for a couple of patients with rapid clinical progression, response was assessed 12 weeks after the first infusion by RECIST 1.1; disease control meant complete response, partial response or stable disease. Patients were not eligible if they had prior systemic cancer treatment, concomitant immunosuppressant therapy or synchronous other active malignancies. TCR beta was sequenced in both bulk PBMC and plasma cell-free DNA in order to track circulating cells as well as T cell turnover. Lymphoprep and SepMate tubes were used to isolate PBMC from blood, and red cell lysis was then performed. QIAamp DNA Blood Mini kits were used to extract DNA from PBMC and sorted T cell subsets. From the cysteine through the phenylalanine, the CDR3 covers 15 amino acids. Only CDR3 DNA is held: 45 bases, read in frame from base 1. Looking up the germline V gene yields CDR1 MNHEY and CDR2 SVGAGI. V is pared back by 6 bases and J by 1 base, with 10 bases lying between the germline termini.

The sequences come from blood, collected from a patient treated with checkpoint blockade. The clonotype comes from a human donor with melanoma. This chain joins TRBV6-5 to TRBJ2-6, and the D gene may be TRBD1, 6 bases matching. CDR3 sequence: CASRDTGSGANVLTF. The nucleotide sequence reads TGTGCCAGCAGAGACACAGGGTCTGGGGCCAACGTCCTGACTTTC.